This TCR beta chain appears in the sequencing data of a study of T cell repertoires in cytomegalovirus infection. Study at large: Selection of CMV epitopes for the study included recently identified HLA-C-restricted and well-studied HLA-B-restricted ones. Indicated by public TCR beta signatures were CMV infection and matching HLA type.

Study-level points and caveats: HLA-C-restricted CMV-specific TCR beta clonotypes were dominant in the ex vivo response.

The CDR3 has 17 residues. The V end was cut by 4 bases, the J end by 5 bases, with 21 bases between. The germline CDR1 and CDR2 sequences are MNHNY and SVGAGI (reference sequence). Comments on this clonotype: The target antigen is unknown.

TCRdb itself ran the reads through MiXCR, one entry per CDR3 protein. This table holds 650,000 to 900,000 distinct CDR3 sequences, approximately 32% found once. The chain joins TRBV6-6 to TRBJ2-1; D assignment may be TRBD1 or TRBD2 (6 bases each). The receptor was derived from a human donor in good health (CMV status not recorded). Some clones in this sample may be carry-over from other donors' samples. Here the sequenced sample was cultured CD8+ T cells from PBMCs, taken from culture after CMV antigen stimulation. Here the CDR3 DNA reads TGTGCCAGCAGTTTGCAGGGGCCTGCGGGGTCAGACAATGAGCAGTTCTTC. This translates into CASSLQGPAGSDNEQFF.